This T cell receptor (beta chain) was sequenced for a study of beta chain features in type 1 diabetes. Expressed TCRB transcripts were sequenced, since all the RNA that had been isolated was reverse transcribed. Produced via immunoSEQ multiplex PCR; TCRdb's table is partial and in-frame only. The top ten hold 0.09% to 0.15% of the sample, which has 600,000 to 700,000 clones, 12% seen once. For this clone: Antigen unknown.

Study-wide results and limits: TCRB CDR3s from Type 1 diabetes patients were moderately but significantly shorter in all four CD4+ subsets.

This CDR3 spans 15 amino acids. Unmatched junction bases numbered 11, after V lost 6 bases and J lost 3 bases. Germline V gives CDR1 SQVTM, CDR2 ANQGSEA. The sample was naive CD4+ T cells from blood. V gene TRBV29-1 combines with J gene TRBJ1-2, with 9 bases lining up with TRBD1. This clonotype was sampled from a man aged 25-40 years with type 1 diabetes. The CDR3 is CSVADQDRGHYGYTF. For the CDR3, the DNA is TGCAGCGTGGCCGACCAGGACAGGGGACACTATGGCTACACCTTC. Together with reference TRBV29-1 and TRBJ1-2, the CDR3 gives the full variable domain: SAVISQKPSRDICQRGTSLTIQCQVDSQVTMMFWYRQQPGQSLTLIATANQGSEATYESGFVIDKFPISRPNLTFSTLTVSNMSPEDSSIYLCSVADQDRGHYGYTFGSGTRLTVV.